Described below is a single T cell receptor beta chain sequence and its context. CDR3 length: 13 residues. V lost 5 bases, J lost 11 bases, and 13 bases lay in between. Germline-derived CDR1 and CDR2 are MNHEY and SMNVEV (reference sequence). Sequencing was performed with immunoSEQ multiplex PCR; in TCRdb, only in-frame clones are kept and a portion is missing. The table lists approximately 220,000 clones, 65% to 85% of them singletons. These data originate in a study of blood T cell repertoires in COVID-19. The sequenced sample was peripheral blood. This receptor was taken from a woman at least 80 years old with acute or convalescent COVID-19. The chain has TRBV27 and TRBJ1-6; D perhaps matches TRBD1 (6 bases). DNA of the CDR3: TGTGCCAGCAGTACTCAAGGGGGTACACCCCTCCACTTT. Residues: CASSTQGGTPLHF.